This T cell receptor (beta chain) is drawn from a study of siplizumab effects on memory and regulatory T cells. Study-level findings and limits: Siplizumab produced a significant reduction in alloreactive sequences that were traceable to unstimulated CD4+ memory cells. The diversity of naive T cells seemed greater than that of memory cells, and their alloresponse contribution seemed major.

Per the germline V gene, CDR1 is SGHDT and CDR2 is YYEEEE. The CDR3 totals 15 residues. Trimming left V 1 base short and J 3 bases short, with 11 bases between. Details on this clone: Antigen specificity is unknown.

Each sample had 9 x 10^4 or so TCR templates assayed. Assay used: immunoSEQ multiplex PCR; TCRdb lists only in-frame clones, some missing. The sample lists over 45,000 clones, around 97% occurring once. Naive, memory, effector memory and TEMRA subsets that were unstimulated underwent sequencing in a few donor pairs. Specimen: naive CD8+ T cells sorted from blood. This clonotype was sampled from a human donor in good health. The rearrangement uses TRBV5-6 and TRBJ1-5; D unresolved. CDR3 sequence reads: CASSLFQLINQPQHF. The CDR3 DNA sequence: TGTGCCAGCAGCTTGTTCCAGCTTATCAATCAGCCCCAGCATTTT.